Below, one T cell receptor (beta chain) is given with its context. The data derive from a study of cytomegalovirus exposure and HLA in healthy donors. V lost 5 bases, J lost 1 base, and 8 bases stayed unmatched. The germline CDR1 and CDR2 sequences are SGHTA and FQGTGA. The CDR3 is 17 residues long. In the PCR, 60 Vbeta and 13 Jbeta primers were used. The method was immunoSEQ multiplex PCR; TCRdb's version includes in-frame clones alone and lacks a portion of them. In all, the sample yields fewer than 100,000 clones. V usage is TRBV7-3 and J usage is TRBJ2-2; 9 bases fit TRBD1. The sequencing input was PBMCs. This receptor was identified in a man aged 50 or older in good health and CMV-seronegative. CDR3 sequence: CASSRLRGQGNTGELFF. For the CDR3, the DNA is TGTGCCAGCAGCCGGCTCCGGGGACAGGGGAACACCGGGGAGCTGTTTTTT.